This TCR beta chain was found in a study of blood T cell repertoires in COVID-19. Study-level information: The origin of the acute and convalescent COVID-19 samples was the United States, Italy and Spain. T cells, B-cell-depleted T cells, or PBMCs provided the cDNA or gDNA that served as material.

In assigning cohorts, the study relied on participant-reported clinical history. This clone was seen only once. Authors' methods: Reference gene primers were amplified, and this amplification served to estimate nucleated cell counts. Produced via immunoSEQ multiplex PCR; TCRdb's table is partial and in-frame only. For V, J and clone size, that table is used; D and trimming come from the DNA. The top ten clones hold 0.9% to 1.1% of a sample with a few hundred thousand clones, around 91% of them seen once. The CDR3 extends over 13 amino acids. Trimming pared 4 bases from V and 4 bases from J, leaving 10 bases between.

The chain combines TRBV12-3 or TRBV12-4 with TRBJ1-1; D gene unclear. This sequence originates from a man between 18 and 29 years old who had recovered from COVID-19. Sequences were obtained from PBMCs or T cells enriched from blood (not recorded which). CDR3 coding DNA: TGTGCCAGCAGTTCGTCAGGAGGCACTGAAGCTTTCTTT. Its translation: CASSSSGGTEAFF.